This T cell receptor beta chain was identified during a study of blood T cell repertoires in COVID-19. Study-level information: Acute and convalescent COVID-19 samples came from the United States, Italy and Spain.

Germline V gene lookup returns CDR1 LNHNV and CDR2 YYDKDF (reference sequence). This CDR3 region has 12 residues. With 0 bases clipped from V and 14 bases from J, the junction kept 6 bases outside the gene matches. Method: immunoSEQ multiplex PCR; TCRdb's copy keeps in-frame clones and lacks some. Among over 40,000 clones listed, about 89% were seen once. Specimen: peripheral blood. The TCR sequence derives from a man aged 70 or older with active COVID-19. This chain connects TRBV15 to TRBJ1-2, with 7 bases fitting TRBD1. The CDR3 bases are TGTGCCACCAGCAGAGATGTAGGGGGCCAAACCTTC. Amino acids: CATSRDVGGQTF.